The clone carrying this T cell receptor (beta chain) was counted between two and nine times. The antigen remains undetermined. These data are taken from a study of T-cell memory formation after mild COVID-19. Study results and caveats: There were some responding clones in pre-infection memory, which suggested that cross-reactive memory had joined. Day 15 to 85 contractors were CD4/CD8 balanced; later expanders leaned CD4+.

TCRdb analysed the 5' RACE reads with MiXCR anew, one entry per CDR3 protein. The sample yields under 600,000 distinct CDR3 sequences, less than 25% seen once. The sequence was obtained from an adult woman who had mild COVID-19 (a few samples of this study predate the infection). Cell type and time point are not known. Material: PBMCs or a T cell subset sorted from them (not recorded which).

The CDR3 loop reads CASSLSAPTGTGYGYTF. CDR3 in DNA: TGTGCCAGCAGCTTAAGCGCCCCCACAGGAACTGGCTATGGCTACACCTTC. The chain has TRBV7-9 and TRBJ1-2; D is possibly TRBD1 (5 bases). V was cut by 2 bases and J by 4 bases, with 20 bases left in between. The CDR3 covers 17 residues. Germline CDR1 SEHNR, CDR2 FQNEAQ (reference sequence). The variable domain in full, with the rest retrieved from reference TRBV7-9 and TRBJ1-2, is DTGVSQNPRHKITKRGQNVTFRCDPISEHNRLYWYRQTLGQGPEFLTYFQNEAQLEKSRLLSDRFSAERPKGSFSTLEIQRTEQGDSAMYLCASSLSAPTGTGYGYTFGSGTRLTVV.